These 10 T cell receptor beta chains were sequenced from one sample in a study of Ad26.COV2.S vaccination and SARS-CoV-2 variants. The repertoire was sequenced with immunoSEQ multiplex PCR; TCRdb's copy has only in-frame clones and lacks some. The sample records fewer than 800,000 clones, more than 80% being singletons. Documented treatment: about 20 received Ad26.COV2.S at low or high dose, single or two shots; roughly five received placebo; per-sample allocation not given. Sampling was done on day 63 after the first vaccine or placebo injection. The sequences come from peripheral blood, collected in a trial of Ad26.COV2.S vaccine versus placebo. The receptors originated from a person aged 18-65 years who received the Ad26.COV2.S COVID-19 vaccine or a placebo.

This chain joins TRBV2 and TRBJ2-3; tentative D call: TRBD1 (6 bases). The V end was cut by 5 bases, the J end by 3 bases, with 9 bases between. The CDR3 loop spans 13 amino acids. CDR1 and CDR2 from the germline V gene are SNHLY and FYNNEI. DNA of the CDR3: TGTGCCAGCAGTCAACAGGGTACAGATACGCAGTATTTT. This encodes CASSQQGTDTQYF. The full variable domain, with the rest looked up from reference TRBV2 and TRBJ2-3, is EPEVTQTPSHQVTQMGQEVILRCVPISNHLYFYWYRQILGQKVEFLVSFYNNEISEKSEIFDDQFSVERPDGSNFTLKIRSTKLEDSAMYFCASSQQGTDTQYFGPGTRLTVL.

This chain links TRBV27 with TRBJ1-5; the D is unclear. Trimming pared 3 bases from V and 4 bases from J, leaving 7 bases between. CDR3 length: 13 amino acids. Germline values: CDR1 MNHEY, CDR2 SMNVEV (reference sequence). For the CDR3, the DNA is TGTGCCAGCAGTTTCCGGTGGAATCAGCCCCAGCATTTT. Its translation: CASSFRWNQPQHF.

This clone was found a few times. Other DNA sequences in the sample encode the same CDR3. This chain uses TRBV20-1 with TRBJ2-3; D gene uncertain. The V and J ends lost 6 bases and 2 bases respectively, with 6 bases between them. This CDR3 is built from 11 residues. Germline V gene sequence: CDR1 DFQATT, CDR2 SNEGSKA (reference sequence). CDR3 in amino acids: CSAPFTDTQYF. As DNA, the CDR3 is TGCAGTGCACCCTTCACAGATACGCAGTATTTT.

V is TRBV5-8 and J is TRBJ2-3; D perhaps matches TRBD1 (6 bases). The CDR3 has 15 residues. The germline gives CDR1 SGHTS, CDR2 YDEGEE. Between the trimmed V and J ends, which lost 4 bases and 0 bases, there was a span of 12 bases. The CDR3 loop reads CASSLGQTSTDTQYF. CDR3 nucleotides: TGTGCCAGCAGCCTCGGACAGACTAGCACAGATACGCAGTATTTT.

This chain connects TRBV30 to TRBJ2-3; D possibly matches TRBD1 or TRBD2 (5 bases each). Germline values: CDR1 GTSNPN, CDR2 SVGIG (reference sequence). The germline V and J ends were trimmed by 1 base and 2 bases, with 10 bases remaining between them. The length of the CDR3 is 14 residues. The CDR3 DNA follows: TGTGCCTGGAGTGAAGCGGACATCACAGATACGCAGTATTTT. Translated: CAWSEADITDTQYF.

J is TRBJ1-6 and V is TRBV5-3, with TRBD1 matching 12 bases. TRBV5-3 is an ORF for which the function is uncertain. The CDR3 runs 16 residues. V shed 4 bases and J 7 bases; nucleotides not matched to a gene: 6. Written as DNA, the CDR3 is TGTGCCAGAAGCCGGGACAGGGGGCTTCGGAATTCACCCCTCCACTTT. Amino acids: CARSRDRGLRNSPLHF.

The rearrangement uses TRBV19 and TRBJ1-6, with D maybe TRBD1 (5 bases). The CDR3 extends over 14 amino acids. The V end was cut by 5 bases, the J end by 7 bases, with 12 bases between. CDR1 and CDR2 from the germline V gene are LNHDA and SQIVND (reference sequence). The CDR3 spells CASSVGRFNSPLHF. DNA for the CDR3: TGTGCCAGTAGTGTGGGACGGTTCAATTCACCCCTCCACTTT.

A word on this clone: A read error is possible here, since a much larger clone lies one base away. The chain has TRBV7-9 and TRBJ2-1; D ambiguous. The CDR3 runs 11 residues. Trimming pared 3 bases from V and 3 bases from J, leaving 0 bases between. Germline lookup yields CDR1 SEHNR and CDR2 FQNEAQ (reference sequence). CDR3 in DNA: TGTGCCAGCAGCTTCTACAATGAGCAGTTCTTC. Residues: CASSFYNEQFF.

V gene TRBV6-5 combines with J gene TRBJ1-1; no definite D call. Germline V gene sequence: CDR1 MNHEY, CDR2 SVGAGI. V lost 8 bases and J 0 bases, leaving 7 bases between the germline ends. The CDR3 extends over 12 amino acids. CDR3 nucleotide sequence: TGTGCCAGCGCCCGAATGAACACTGAAGCTTTCTTT. Translating it yields CASARMNTEAFF.

J is TRBJ2-7 and V is TRBV5-4; weak D call: TRBD1 (6 bases). This CDR3 is 15 amino acids long. Between the trimmed V and J ends, which lost 1 base and 6 bases, there was a span of 17 bases. The germline V gene has CDR1 SGHNT and CDR2 YYREEE (reference sequence). The CDR3 DNA is TGTGCCAGCAGCTTGCCCACAGGGAAAAATAGCGAGCAGTACTTC. Its translation: CASSLPTGKNSEQYF.